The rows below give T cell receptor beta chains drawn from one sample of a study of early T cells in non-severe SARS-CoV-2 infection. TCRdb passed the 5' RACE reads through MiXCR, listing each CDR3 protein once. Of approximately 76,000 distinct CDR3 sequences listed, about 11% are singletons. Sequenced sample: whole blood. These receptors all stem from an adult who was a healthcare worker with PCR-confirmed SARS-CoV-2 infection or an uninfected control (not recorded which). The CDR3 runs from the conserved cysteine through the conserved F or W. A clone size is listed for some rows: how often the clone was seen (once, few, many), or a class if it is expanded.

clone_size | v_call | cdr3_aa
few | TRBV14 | CASSHGSPRRNEQFF
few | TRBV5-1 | CVSSGGNENSPLHF
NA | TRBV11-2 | CASSFLRVIGRYGYTF
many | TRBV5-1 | CASSLFGQGGEQYF
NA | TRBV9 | CASSVRREGTEAFF
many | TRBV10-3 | CAISESGQLQETQYF
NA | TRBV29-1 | CSVDGTSGGPFQETQYF
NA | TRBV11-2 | CASSLRAWTETQYF
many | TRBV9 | CASTPAAGDYQETQYF
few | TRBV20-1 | CSALPRFGTQVYEQYF
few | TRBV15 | CATSPPRDTGELFF
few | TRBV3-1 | CASSQDRVTGEMYEQYF
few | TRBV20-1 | CSATRQGSQPQHF
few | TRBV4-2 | CASGSRPNTGELFF
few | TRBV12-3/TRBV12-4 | CASSPIGGGEQFF
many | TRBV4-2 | CASSQGGLSNQPQHF
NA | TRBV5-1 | CASSLGDRVMNEQFF
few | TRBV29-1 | CSVVRGQETQYF
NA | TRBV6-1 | CASSGLGLRHF
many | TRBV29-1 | CSVGITGQYQETQYF
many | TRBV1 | CTSSQAGGPYNEQFF
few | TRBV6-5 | CASSYGGGPVYEQYF
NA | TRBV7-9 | CASSPIGQGLWQPQHF